This is a list of T cell receptor beta chains from one sample in a study of blood T cell repertoires in COVID-19. Profiled with immunoSEQ multiplex PCR; TCRdb holds only in-frame clones, not every one. This sample has some 130,000 clones, with roughly 78% found just once. The sequencing input was peripheral blood. The receptors stem from a man aged 55 to 69 with acute or convalescent COVID-19. The CDR3 runs from the conserved cysteine through the conserved F or W. D genes are given only for firm matches. Not all rows give a size; the values are once, few, many and, for expanded clones, a class.

J gene	D gene	V gene	clone size	CDR3 protein	CDR3 DNA
TRBJ2-3	NA	TRBV9	NA	CASSARTVSDTQYF	TGTGCCAGCAGCGCCAGGACAGTCTCAGATACGCAGTATTTT
TRBJ2-2	TRBD1	TRBV5-3	NA	CARSLPTGTGSSGELFF	TGTGCCAGAAGCTTGCCCACCGGGACAGGGTCATCCGGGGAGCTGTTTTTT
TRBJ2-1	TRBD2	TRBV27	NA	CASSFPGRASHNEQFF	TGTGCCAGCAGTTTTCCCGGGAGGGCCTCCCACAATGAGCAGTTCTTC
TRBJ2-1	TRBD2	TRBV3-1/TRBV3-2	NA	CASSQVAGRAPEQFF	TGTGCCAGCAGCCAAGTCGCCGGGAGGGCCCCTGAGCAGTTCTTC
TRBJ2-2	NA	TRBV28	NA	CAVETTNTGELFF	TGTGCAGTAGAGACTACGAACACCGGGGAGCTGTTTTTT
TRBJ2-7	TRBD2	TRBV7-2	NA	CASSPTSGSLPRHF	TGTGCCAGCAGCCCTACTAGCGGGAGTCTACCCCGGCACTTC
TRBJ1-5	NA	TRBV4-3	few	CASSQDLDGRPQHF	TGCGCCAGCAGCCAAGATCTAGACGGAAGGCCCCAGCATTTT
TRBJ2-1	TRBD2	TRBV28	NA	CASSLAGTSQIYNEQFF	TGTGCCAGCAGTTTAGCCGGGACTAGCCAGATCTACAATGAGCAGTTCTTC
TRBJ1-1	NA	TRBV7-2	NA	CASSLDPGRTEAFF	TGTGCCAGCAGCTTAGACCCAGGGCGAACTGAAGCTTTCTTT
TRBJ2-3	TRBD1	TRBV11-2	NA	CASSFGQGRPTDTQYF	TGTGCCAGCAGCTTCGGACAGGGGAGGCCCACAGATACGCAGTATTTT
TRBJ2-7	TRBD2	TRBV5-4	NA	CASSPGTSGTYEQYF	TGTGCCAGCAGCCCAGGGACTAGCGGGACCTACGAGCAGTACTTC
TRBJ1-2	NA	TRBV7-9	NA	CASSLAAGWDGYTF	TGTGCCAGCAGCTTAGCGGCAGGGTGGGATGGCTACACCTTC
TRBJ1-5	TRBD1	TRBV19	NA	CASSGQDQPQHF	TGTGCCAGTAGCGGACAGGATCAGCCCCAGCATTTT
TRBJ1-1	NA	TRBV15	NA	CATSRGAGEAFF	TGTGCCACCAGCAGAGGGGCGGGAGAAGCTTTCTTT
TRBJ2-7	TRBD1	TRBV19	NA	CASTRDRSSYEQYF	TGTGCCAGTACCAGGGACAGGAGCTCCTACGAGCAGTACTTC